This TCR beta chain was identified during a study of metastatic and nonmetastatic thyroid tumors. As for the study in general: A comparison of repertoires was made across blood and tumor or nodule tissue from malignant and benign thyroid patients.

How the authors handled the data: Built for papillary thyroid cancer, a distant-metastasis classifier drew on CDR3 differences across clinicopathological groups. TCRdb re-called the PCR reads with MiXCR. V and J calls and clone size were set by TCRdb, not the authors. The repertoire holds roughly 89,000 clones, with about an eighth as singletons. None of the patients had undergone any treatment ahead of thyroid surgery. Trimming left V 7 bases short and J 1 base short, with 22 bases between. The CDR3 is made up of 17 amino acids. Germline loops: CDR1 MNHNS, CDR2 SASEGT. This clone has a count of ten or more.

The material sequenced was tumor tissue. This TCR was sampled from a female donor with papillary thyroid cancer or a benign thyroid nodule (not recorded which). Some clones in this sample may be carry-over from other donors' samples. V gene TRBV6-1 combines with J gene TRBJ1-1; no clear D. CDR3 in amino acids: CASTRGWGDGTNTEAFF. In DNA form, the CDR3 reads TGTGCCAGCACGCGGGGATGGGGAGATGGTACGAACACTGAAGCTTTCTTT.